These 10 T cell receptor beta chains were sequenced from one sample in a study of shared clonotypes between healthy human individuals. TCRdb's copy holds only in-frame clones and misses some; the assay was immunoSEQ multiplex PCR. The data contain roughly 1.4 million clones, 97% to 99% of them singletons. Specimen: naive CD4+ T cells sorted from blood. Subset here: CD45RA+ positively selected. The source of these receptors is a young man in good health.

This chain uses TRBV7-7 with TRBJ2-7; 7 bases line up with TRBD1. Trimming at V came to 4 bases and at J to 3 bases, leaving 3 bases not matched to a gene. This CDR3 contains 13 residues. Germline values: CDR1 SSHAT, CDR2 FNYEAQ (reference sequence). The CDR3 loop is CASSSSGGYEQYF. CDR3 bases: TGTGCCAGCAGCTCATCAGGGGGCTACGAGCAGTACTTC.

V and J are TRBV28 and TRBJ2-5; TRBD1 aligns across 9 bases. CDR1 and CDR2 from the germline V gene are MDHEN and SYDVKM. This CDR3 is 15 amino acids long. Unmatched junction bases numbered 8, after V lost 7 bases and J lost 2 bases. CDR3 nucleotide sequence: TGTGCCAGCATTCCGGGACAGGGTCTTCAAGAGACCCAGTACTTC. It yields the protein CASIPGQGLQETQYF.

CDR3: CASSKQGTGNTEAFF. The CDR3 DNA reads as TGTGCCAGCAGCAAGCAGGGGACAGGGAACACTGAAGCTTTCTTT. This chain joins TRBV7-9 and TRBJ1-1; 8 bases align to TRBD1. The CDR3 spans 15 residues. V was pared by 5 bases and J by 1 base, with 6 bases of the junction left unmatched. Germline-derived CDR1 and CDR2 are SEHNR and FQNEAQ (reference sequence).

The genes are TRBV29-1 and TRBJ1-2, with 8 bases that match TRBD1. With 7 bases clipped from V and 2 bases from J, the junction kept 9 bases outside the gene matches. CDR3 length: 14 amino acids. The germline V gene encodes CDR1 SQVTM and CDR2 ANQGSEA. The DNA of the CDR3 is TGCAGCGCTGACCGGACAGGGACGAACTATGGCTACACCTTC. This sequence encodes CSADRTGTNYGYTF.

This chain joins TRBV5-4 and TRBJ2-1; 14 nucleotides agree with TRBD2. Germline V gives CDR1 SGHNT, CDR2 YYREEE (reference sequence). CDR3 length: 17 amino acids. After removal of 4 bases from V and 0 bases from J, the junction contained 3 bases not matched to a gene. CDR3 DNA: TGTGCCAGCAGCACCGGGACTAGCGGGAGCTCCTACAATGAGCAGTTCTTC. It translates to CASSTGTSGSSYNEQFF.

The chain recombines TRBV9 with TRBJ2-1, with 11 bases lining up with TRBD2. The CDR3 is 16 amino acids. V gave up 3 bases and J gave up 5 bases; unmatched junction bases: 7. Germline values: CDR1 SGDLS, CDR2 YYNGEE. This chain's CDR3 is CASSARGLAGDNEQFF. The CDR3 DNA is TGTGCCAGCAGCGCTAGAGGACTAGCGGGCGACAATGAGCAGTTCTTC.

The chain is built from TRBV28 and TRBJ1-5; no clear D. This CDR3 spans 14 amino acids. V dropped 8 bases and J dropped 6 bases, with 17 bases sitting between them. CDR1 is MDHEN, CDR2 SYDVKM, per germline. DNA for the CDR3: TGTGCCAGCCATATGGTGGAGGCGGCTCAGCCCCAGCATTTT. Translating it yields CASHMVEAAQPQHF.

V and J are TRBV15 and TRBJ2-2, with unresolved D. Per the germline V gene, CDR1 is LNHNV and CDR2 is YYDKDF (reference sequence). The V end was cut by 3 bases, the J end by 1 base, with 6 bases between. CDR3 length equals 14 residues. This chain's CDR3 is CATSRKGNTGELFF. The CDR3 DNA follows: TGTGCCACCAGCAGGAAGGGGAACACCGGGGAGCTGTTTTTT.

The rearrangement uses TRBV5-4 and TRBJ1-1; D is perhaps TRBD1 (6 bases). There are 16 residues in the CDR3. V lost 3 bases, J lost 3 bases, and 18 bases lay in between. Germline V gene lookup returns CDR1 SGHNT and CDR2 YYREEE (reference sequence). CDR3 protein: CASSSKGGPGDTEAFF. The CDR3 nucleotides read TGTGCCAGCAGCTCAAAAGGGGGGCCGGGGGACACTGAAGCTTTCTTT.

The rearrangement uses TRBV5-1 and TRBJ2-7, with TRBD2 matching 10 bases. J gave up 3 bases and V 3 bases, and 6 bases lay outside the gene matches. Germline V lookup: CDR1 SGHRS, CDR2 YFSETQ. The CDR3 has 15 residues. The CDR3, as DNA: TGCGCCAGCAGCTCGGGACTAGCGTCAATCTACGAGCAGTACTTC. It encodes CASSSGLASIYEQYF.